Described below is a single T cell receptor beta chain sequence and its context. Its antigen is as yet unknown. The data belong to a study of OX40 agonist ivuxolimab in advanced cancers. The overall study: A partial response was reached by three patients: one with hepatocellular carcinoma and two with cutaneous melanoma. Points from the study as a whole: Dosing at 0.1 to 3.0 mg/kg was accompanied by clonal expansion of CD4+ and CD8+ blood T cells by week 6.

The method was immunoSEQ multiplex PCR; TCRdb's version includes in-frame clones alone and lacks a portion of them. The sample has roughly 70,000 clones, 87% seen once. The material was CD4+ or CD8+ T cells sorted from blood, obtained in a trial of the OX40 agonist ivuxolimab. The clonotype comes from an adult with an advanced solid tumor such as melanoma, head and neck, liver or kidney cancer.

The CDR3: CASSRGLQNYNEQFF. CDR3 sequence (DNA): TGTGCCAGTAGTAGGGGGCTGCAAAACTACAATGAGCAGTTCTTC. The chain combines TRBV19 with TRBJ2-1; D perhaps matches TRBD1 (6 bases). Germline V gene data show CDR1 as LNHDA and CDR2 as SQIVND (reference sequence). Trimming cost V 4 bases and J 3 bases, with 13 bases left between them. CDR3 length equals 15 residues. Full variable domain (missing parts from reference TRBV19 and TRBJ2-1): DGGITQSPKYLFRKEGQNVTLSCEQNLNHDAMYWYRQDPGQGLRLIYYSQIVNDFQKGDIAEGYSVSREKKESFPLTVTSAQKNPTAFYLCASSRGLQNYNEQFFGPGTRLTVL.